What follows are 4 T cell receptor beta chains derived from one specimen sequenced in a study of blood T cell repertoires in COVID-19. Here immunoSEQ multiplex PCR was the method, and the copy in TCRdb shows in-frame clones only, minus some. This table has 250,000 to 350,000 clones, 75% to 90% appearing once. Sequenced: peripheral blood. The receptors stem from a woman in her forties or fifties who had recovered from COVID-19.

This clone was found a few times. The V gene is TRBV7-3, the J gene TRBJ2-2, with D tentatively TRBD1 (5 bases). CDR3 length: 15 amino acids. V shed 4 bases and J shed 1 base, with 10 bases lying between them. The germline CDR1 and CDR2 sequences are SGHTA and FQGTGA. As DNA, the CDR3 is TGTGCCAGCAGCTATGCAAGGGGGAACACCGGGGAGCTGTTTTTT. Its translation: CASSYARGNTGELFF. Supplemented by reference TRBV7-3 and TRBJ2-2, the full variable domain reads GAGVSQTPSNKVTEKGKYVELRCDPISGHTALYWYRQSLGQGPEFLIYFQGTGAADDSGLPNDRFFAVRPEGSVSTLKIQRTERGDSAVYLCASSYARGNTGELFFGEGSRLTVL.

The chain uses TRBV7-3 and TRBJ2-2; no clear D. Trimming shortened V by 4 bases and J by 7 bases, and 4 bases separated the two germline ends. Germline values: CDR1 SGHTA, CDR2 FQGTGA. This CDR3 contains 11 residues. CDR3: CASSSGGELFF. Written as DNA, the CDR3 is TGTGCCAGCAGCTCGGGCGGGGAGCTGTTTTTT. Full variable domain (rest looked up from reference TRBV7-3 and TRBJ2-2): GAGVSQTPSNKVTEKGKYVELRCDPISGHTALYWYRQSLGQGPEFLIYFQGTGAADDSGLPNDRFFAVRPEGSVSTLKIQRTERGDSAVYLCASSSGGELFFGEGSRLTVL.

V is TRBV5-4 and J is TRBJ1-6; D might be TRBD1 (5 bases). CDR3 size: 13 residues. With 2 bases removed from V and 7 bases from J, the gap between germline ends came to 7 bases. CDR1 is SGHNT, CDR2 YYREEE, per germline (reference sequence). The CDR3 coding sequence is TGTGCCAGCAGCTTCGCAGGGAATTCACCCCTCCACTTT. This gives the protein CASSFAGNSPLHF.

The chain links TRBV6-2 or TRBV6-3 to TRBJ1-5, with D perhaps matching TRBD1 (5 bases). The CDR3 contains 14 residues. CDR1 is MNHEY and CDR2 is SVGEGT in the germline V gene. The V and J ends lost 4 bases and 4 bases respectively, with 11 bases between them. The CDR3 reads CASSSRQMNQPQHF. CDR3 nucleotides: TGTGCCAGCAGTTCCAGACAGATGAATCAGCCCCAGCATTTT.